The sequence of this TCR beta chain was determined in a study of early T cells in non-severe SARS-CoV-2 infection. This clonotype was seen repeatedly, ten times or more. CDR1 SGHAT and CDR2 FQNNGV come from the germline V gene. CDR3 length equals 16 residues. V dropped 6 bases and J dropped 1 base, with 18 bases sitting between them. Separate cDNA molecules each had unique molecular identifiers attached to them. TCRdb analysed the 5' RACE reads with MiXCR anew, one entry per CDR3 protein. The table shows approximately 19,000 distinct CDR3 sequences, with roughly 5.1% occurring only once. The chain joins TRBV11-2 to TRBJ1-1, with a possible D match to TRBD1 (5 bases). The TCR originated in an adult who was a healthcare worker with PCR-confirmed SARS-CoV-2 infection or an uninfected control (not recorded which). Sequenced input: whole blood. The DNA of the CDR3 is TGTGCCAGCAGGGAATATCGGCAGGGACGGAACACTGAAGCTTTCTTT. Translated: CASREYRQGRNTEAFF.